These T cell receptor beta chains were read from a single sample in a study of cytomegalovirus exposure and HLA in healthy donors. Generated by immunoSEQ multiplex PCR, the TCRdb table keeps only in-frame clones and is missing some. Here the sample spans roughly 300,000 clones, approximately 87% being singletons. The sample consisted of PBMCs. The receptor set was obtained from a woman aged 18-30 years in good health and CMV-seronegative. Both conserved end residues are part of each CDR3. Each record gives: J gene, V gene, CDR3 length, CDR3 protein.

j_call: TRBJ2-7
v_call: TRBV19
cdr3_length: 12
cdr3_aa: CASGSTTYEQYF

j_call: TRBJ2-7
v_call: TRBV14
cdr3_length: 15
cdr3_aa: CASSQDRGGPGEQYF

j_call: TRBJ1-5
v_call: TRBV2
cdr3_length: 13
cdr3_aa: CASRPGGNQPQHF

j_call: TRBJ2-2
v_call: TRBV2
cdr3_length: 13
cdr3_aa: CASRASGVGELFF

j_call: TRBJ2-5
v_call: TRBV5-1
cdr3_length: 14
cdr3_aa: CASSLGTPQETQYF

j_call: TRBJ2-7
v_call: TRBV11-3
cdr3_length: 13
cdr3_aa: CASARTDGYEQYF

j_call: TRBJ2-7
v_call: TRBV27
cdr3_length: 14
cdr3_aa: CASSPGVRSYEQYF

j_call: TRBJ1-1
v_call: TRBV29-1
cdr3_length: 14
cdr3_aa: CSVERTVGGTEAFF

j_call: TRBJ1-2
v_call: TRBV7-8
cdr3_length: 17
cdr3_aa: CASSSQPTGDTNYGYTF

j_call: TRBJ2-7
v_call: TRBV18
cdr3_length: 14
cdr3_aa: CASSPSSGPLEQYF

j_call: TRBJ2-7
v_call: TRBV28
cdr3_length: 13
cdr3_aa: CASSPGRGYEQYF

j_call: TRBJ1-1
v_call: TRBV7-6
cdr3_length: 15
cdr3_aa: CASSSAGGGSTEAFF

j_call: TRBJ2-7
v_call: TRBV27
cdr3_length: 15
cdr3_aa: CASSPGTSGSYEQYF

j_call: TRBJ2-7
v_call: TRBV25-1
cdr3_length: 14
cdr3_aa: CASSERGTVYEQYF

j_call: TRBJ2-7
v_call: TRBV27
cdr3_length: 14
cdr3_aa: CASSLGPPRREQYF

j_call: TRBJ2-7
v_call: TRBV18
cdr3_length: 12
cdr3_aa: CASSPRTDEQYF

j_call: TRBJ2-1
v_call: TRBV27
cdr3_length: 16
cdr3_aa: CASSFRGTSGYNEQFF

j_call: TRBJ1-1
v_call: TRBV5-1
cdr3_length: 15
cdr3_aa: CASSPTRRQGTEAFF

j_call: TRBJ1-2
v_call: TRBV28
cdr3_length: 15
cdr3_aa: CASSPIMDTLYGYTF

j_call: TRBJ2-5
v_call: TRBV9
cdr3_length: 14
cdr3_aa: CASSGSGVQETQYF

j_call: TRBJ1-1
v_call: TRBV28
cdr3_length: 14
cdr3_aa: CASSFLERNTEAFF

j_call: TRBJ1-1
v_call: TRBV6-5
cdr3_length: 13
cdr3_aa: CASSYSIRIEAFF

j_call: TRBJ2-5
v_call: TRBV29-1
cdr3_length: 12
cdr3_aa: CSVDRGGETQYF

j_call: TRBJ2-7
v_call: TRBV11-2
cdr3_length: 17
cdr3_aa: CASSLGTGGLSSYEQYF

j_call: TRBJ2-7
v_call: TRBV10-3
cdr3_length: 14
cdr3_aa: CAINRGQGIYEQYF

j_call: TRBJ2-7
v_call: TRBV4-3
cdr3_length: 14
cdr3_aa: CASSQDRGRDEQYF

j_call: TRBJ2-3
v_call: TRBV28
cdr3_length: 15
cdr3_aa: CASTPTGPTADTQYF

j_call: TRBJ2-2
v_call: TRBV5-1
cdr3_length: 17
cdr3_aa: CASSLGTSASNTGELFF

j_call: TRBJ1-5
v_call: TRBV27
cdr3_length: 15
cdr3_aa: CASSKQGDAGQPQHF

j_call: TRBJ2-7
v_call: TRBV4-1
cdr3_length: 15
cdr3_aa: CASSQGDGTLYEQYF

j_call: TRBJ1-5
v_call: TRBV28
cdr3_length: 14
cdr3_aa: CASSLGTGVQPQHF

j_call: TRBJ2-2
v_call: TRBV27
cdr3_length: 14
cdr3_aa: CASSLRQITGELFF

j_call: TRBJ2-3
v_call: TRBV28
cdr3_length: 13
cdr3_aa: CASSLPLRDTQYF

j_call: TRBJ2-7
v_call: TRBV27
cdr3_length: 15
cdr3_aa: CASSLSQGRTYEQYF

j_call: TRBJ2-1
v_call: TRBV27
cdr3_length: 15
cdr3_aa: CASRDHGGGYNEQFF

j_call: TRBJ2-5
v_call: TRBV5-4
cdr3_length: 19
cdr3_aa: CASSFLVERLAVYQETQYF

j_call: TRBJ1-6
v_call: TRBV28
cdr3_length: 17
cdr3_aa: CASSSLIGSSYNSPLHF

j_call: TRBJ2-7
v_call: TRBV28
cdr3_length: 14
cdr3_aa: CASSLDREWSEQYF

j_call: TRBJ1-5
v_call: TRBV27
cdr3_length: 15
cdr3_aa: CASSTDRVGNQPQHF

j_call: TRBJ1-4
v_call: TRBV27
cdr3_length: 16
cdr3_aa: CASSPADRRRKEKLFF

j_call: TRBJ2-1
v_call: TRBV6-1
cdr3_length: 13
cdr3_aa: CASSEQGDLEQFF

j_call: TRBJ1-5
v_call: TRBV4-1
cdr3_length: 17
cdr3_aa: CASSQDIGRGLNQPQHF

j_call: TRBJ2-1
v_call: TRBV7-2
cdr3_length: 16
cdr3_aa: CASSLWGEGRYNEQFF

j_call: TRBJ1-5
v_call: TRBV5-8
cdr3_length: 17
cdr3_aa: CASSYRDPQKTDQPQHF